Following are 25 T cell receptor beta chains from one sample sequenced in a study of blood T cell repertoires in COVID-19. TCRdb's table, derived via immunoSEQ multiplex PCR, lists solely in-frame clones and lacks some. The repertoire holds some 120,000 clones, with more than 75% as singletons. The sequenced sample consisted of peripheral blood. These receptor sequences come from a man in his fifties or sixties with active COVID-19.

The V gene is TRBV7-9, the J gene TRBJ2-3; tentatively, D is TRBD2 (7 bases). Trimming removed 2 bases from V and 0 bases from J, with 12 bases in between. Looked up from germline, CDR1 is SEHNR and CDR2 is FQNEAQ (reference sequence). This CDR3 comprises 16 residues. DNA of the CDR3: TGTGCCAGCAGCTTAAGGGGGGGCCGAAGCACAGATACGCAGTATTTT. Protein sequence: CASSLRGGRSTDTQYF.

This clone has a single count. The CDR3 loop reads CASSSLVNTGELFF. DNA for the CDR3: TGTGCCAGCAGCTCCCTTGTGAACACCGGGGAGCTGTTTTTT. V and J are TRBV5-6 and TRBJ2-2; D is unresolved. The CDR3 spans 14 residues. Trimming shortened V by 3 bases and J by 1 base, and 7 bases separated the two germline ends. The germline gives CDR1 SGHDT, CDR2 YYEEEE.

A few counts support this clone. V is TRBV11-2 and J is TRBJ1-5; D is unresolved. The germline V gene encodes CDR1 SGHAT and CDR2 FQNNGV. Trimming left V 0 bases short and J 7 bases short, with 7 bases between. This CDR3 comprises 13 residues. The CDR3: CASSLDRQQPQHF. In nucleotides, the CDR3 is TGTGCCAGCAGCTTAGACAGACAACAGCCCCAGCATTTT.

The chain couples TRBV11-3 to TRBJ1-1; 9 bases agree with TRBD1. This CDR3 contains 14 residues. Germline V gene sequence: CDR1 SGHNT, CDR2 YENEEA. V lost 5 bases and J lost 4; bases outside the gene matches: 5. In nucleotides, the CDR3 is TGTGCCAGCAGCACGGACAGGGGAGGCACTGAAGCTTTCTTT. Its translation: CASSTDRGGTEAFF.

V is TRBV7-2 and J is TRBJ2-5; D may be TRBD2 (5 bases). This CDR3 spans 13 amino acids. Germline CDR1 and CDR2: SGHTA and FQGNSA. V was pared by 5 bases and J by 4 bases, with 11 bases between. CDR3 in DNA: TGTGCCAGCAGCCCCCCTGCGGGAGAGACCCAGTACTTC. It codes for CASSPPAGETQYF. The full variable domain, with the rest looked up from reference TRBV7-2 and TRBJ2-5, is GAGVSQSPSNKVTEKGKDVELRCDPISGHTALYWYRQSLGQGLEFLIYFQGNSAPDKSGLPSDRFSAERTGGSVSTLTIQRTQQEDSAVYLCASSPPAGETQYFGPGTRLLVL.

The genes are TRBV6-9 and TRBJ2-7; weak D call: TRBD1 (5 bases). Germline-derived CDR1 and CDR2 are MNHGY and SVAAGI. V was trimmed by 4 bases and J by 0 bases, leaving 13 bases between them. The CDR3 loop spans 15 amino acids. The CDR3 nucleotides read TGTGCCAGCAGTTCACACTGGACAAGCTCCTACGAGCAGTACGTC. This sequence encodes CASSSHWTSSYEQYV.

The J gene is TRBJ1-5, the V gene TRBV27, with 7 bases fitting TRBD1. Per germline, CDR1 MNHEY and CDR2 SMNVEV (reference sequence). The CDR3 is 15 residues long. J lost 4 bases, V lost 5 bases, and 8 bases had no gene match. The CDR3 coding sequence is TGTGCCAGCAGTCCCTCCGGGACAGATAATCAGCCCCAGCATTTT. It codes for CASSPSGTDNQPQHF.

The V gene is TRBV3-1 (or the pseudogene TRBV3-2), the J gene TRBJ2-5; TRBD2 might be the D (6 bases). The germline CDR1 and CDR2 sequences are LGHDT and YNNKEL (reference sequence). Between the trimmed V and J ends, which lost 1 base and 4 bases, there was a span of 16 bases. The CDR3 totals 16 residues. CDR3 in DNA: TGTGCCAGCAGCCAAGTTCCCTACGGGAGTGGAGAGACCCAGTACTTC. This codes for CASSQVPYGSGETQYF.

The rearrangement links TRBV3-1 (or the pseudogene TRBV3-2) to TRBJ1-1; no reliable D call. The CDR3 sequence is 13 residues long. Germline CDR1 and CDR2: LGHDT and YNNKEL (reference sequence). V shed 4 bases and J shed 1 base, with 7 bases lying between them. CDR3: CASSLFGNTEAFF. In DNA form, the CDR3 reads TGTGCCAGCAGCCTTTTCGGGAACACTGAAGCTTTCTTT.

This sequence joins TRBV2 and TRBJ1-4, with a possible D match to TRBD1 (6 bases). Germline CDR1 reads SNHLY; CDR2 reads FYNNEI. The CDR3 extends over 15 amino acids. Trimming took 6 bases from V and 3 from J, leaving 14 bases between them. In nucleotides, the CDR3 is TGTGCCAGCAGGGTTAGGGGGGGACCTAATGAAAAACTGTTTTTT. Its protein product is CASRVRGGPNEKLFF.

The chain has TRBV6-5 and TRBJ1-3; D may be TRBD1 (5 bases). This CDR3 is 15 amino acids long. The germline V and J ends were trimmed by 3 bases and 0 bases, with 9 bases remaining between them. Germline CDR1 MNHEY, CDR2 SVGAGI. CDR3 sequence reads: CASSYLQGSGNTIYF. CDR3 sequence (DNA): TGTGCCAGCAGTTATCTTCAGGGCTCTGGAAACACCATATATTTT.

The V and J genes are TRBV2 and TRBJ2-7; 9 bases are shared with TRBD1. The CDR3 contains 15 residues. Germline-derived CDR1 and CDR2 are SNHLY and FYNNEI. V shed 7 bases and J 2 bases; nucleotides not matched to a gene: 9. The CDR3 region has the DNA TGTGCCAGCAACAAAAGGGGGACAGGGACCTACGAGCAGTACGTC. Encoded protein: CASNKRGTGTYEQYV.

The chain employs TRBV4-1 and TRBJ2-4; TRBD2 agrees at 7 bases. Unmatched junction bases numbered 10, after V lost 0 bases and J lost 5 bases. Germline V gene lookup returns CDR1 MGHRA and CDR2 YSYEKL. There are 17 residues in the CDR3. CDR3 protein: CASSQEITASGQNIQYF. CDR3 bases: TGCGCCAGCAGCCAAGAGATTACCGCTAGCGGTCAAAACATTCAGTACTTC.

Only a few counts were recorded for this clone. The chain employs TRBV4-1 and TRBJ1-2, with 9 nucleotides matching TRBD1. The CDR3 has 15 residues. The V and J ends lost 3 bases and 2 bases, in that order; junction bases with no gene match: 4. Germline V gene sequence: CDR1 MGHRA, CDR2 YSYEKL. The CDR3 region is CASSHPGQGNYGYTF. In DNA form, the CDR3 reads TGCGCCAGCAGCCACCCGGGACAGGGCAACTATGGCTACACCTTC.

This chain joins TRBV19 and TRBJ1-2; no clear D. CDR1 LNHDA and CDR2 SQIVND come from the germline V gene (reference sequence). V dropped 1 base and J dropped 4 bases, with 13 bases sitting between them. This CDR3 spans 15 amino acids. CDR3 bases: TGTGCCAGTAGTATAGTGGGGAGTCGAATCTATGGCTACACCTTC. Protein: CASSIVGSRIYGYTF.

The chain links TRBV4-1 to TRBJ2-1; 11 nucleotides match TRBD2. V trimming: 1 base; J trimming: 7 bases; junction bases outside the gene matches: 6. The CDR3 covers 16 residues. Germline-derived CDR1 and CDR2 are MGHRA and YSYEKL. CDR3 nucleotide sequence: TGCGCCAGCAGCCAAGTGGGCTTAGCGGGGGGGAATGAGCAGTTCTTC. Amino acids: CASSQVGLAGGNEQFF.

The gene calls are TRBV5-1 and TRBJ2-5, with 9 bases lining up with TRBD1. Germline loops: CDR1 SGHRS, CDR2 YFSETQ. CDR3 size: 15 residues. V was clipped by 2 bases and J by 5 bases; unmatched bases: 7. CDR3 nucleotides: TGCGCCAGCAGCTTTACAGGGGGCGCAGGGGAGACCCAGTACTTC. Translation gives CASSFTGGAGETQYF.

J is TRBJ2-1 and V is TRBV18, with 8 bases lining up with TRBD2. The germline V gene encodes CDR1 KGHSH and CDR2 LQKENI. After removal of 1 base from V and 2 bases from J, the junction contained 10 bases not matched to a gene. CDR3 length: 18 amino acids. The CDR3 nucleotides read TGTGCCAGCTCACCACGAGGGATCACTAGCGGAGCCTACAATGAGCAGTTCTTC. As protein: CASSPRGITSGAYNEQFF.

CDR3 in DNA: TGTGCCAGTAGTTGGAGCCCTAACCCAAATGAGCAGTTCTTC. This encodes CASSWSPNPNEQFF. The genes are TRBV19 and TRBJ2-1; D not certain. The CDR3 runs to 14 residues. V was pared by 5 bases and J by 7 bases, with 15 bases between. Per the germline V gene, CDR1 is LNHDA and CDR2 is SQIVND (reference sequence).

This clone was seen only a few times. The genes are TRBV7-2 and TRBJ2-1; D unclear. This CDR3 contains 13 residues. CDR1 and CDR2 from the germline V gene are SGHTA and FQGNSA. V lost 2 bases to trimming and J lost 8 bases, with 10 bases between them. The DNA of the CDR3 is TGTGCCAGCAGCTTACGGGTCTCCGATGAGCAGTTCTTC. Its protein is CASSLRVSDEQFF.

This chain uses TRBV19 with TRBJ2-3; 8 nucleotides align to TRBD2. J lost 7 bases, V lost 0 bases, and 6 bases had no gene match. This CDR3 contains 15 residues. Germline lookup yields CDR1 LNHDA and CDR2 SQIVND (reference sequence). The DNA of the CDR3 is TGTGCCAGTAGTATAGAATTGGCGGGGGGTAATACGCAGTATTTT. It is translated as CASSIELAGGNTQYF.

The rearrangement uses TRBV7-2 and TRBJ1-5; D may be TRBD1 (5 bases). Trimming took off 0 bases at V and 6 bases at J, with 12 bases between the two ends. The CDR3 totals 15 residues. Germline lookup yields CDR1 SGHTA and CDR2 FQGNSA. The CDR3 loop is CASSLAGPGGQPQHF. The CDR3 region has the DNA TGTGCCAGCAGCTTAGCTGGTCCGGGGGGTCAGCCCCAGCATTTT. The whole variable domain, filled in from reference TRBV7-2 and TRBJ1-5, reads GAGVSQSPSNKVTEKGKDVELRCDPISGHTALYWYRQSLGQGLEFLIYFQGNSAPDKSGLPSDRFSAERTGGSVSTLTIQRTQQEDSAVYLCASSLAGPGGQPQHFGDGTRLSIL.

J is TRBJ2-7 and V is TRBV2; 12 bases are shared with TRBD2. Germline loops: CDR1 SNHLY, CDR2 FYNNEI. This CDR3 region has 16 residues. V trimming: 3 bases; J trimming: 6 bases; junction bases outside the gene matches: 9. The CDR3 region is CASSEQPSGRAAEQYV. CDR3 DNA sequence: TGTGCCAGCAGTGAGCAGCCTAGCGGGAGGGCAGCCGAGCAGTACGTC.

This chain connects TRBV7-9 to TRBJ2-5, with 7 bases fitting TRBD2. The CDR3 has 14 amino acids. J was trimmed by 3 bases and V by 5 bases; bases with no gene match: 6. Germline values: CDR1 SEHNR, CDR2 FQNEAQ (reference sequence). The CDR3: CASSVSSGKETQYF. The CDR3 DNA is TGTGCCAGCAGCGTATCTAGCGGCAAAGAGACCCAGTACTTC. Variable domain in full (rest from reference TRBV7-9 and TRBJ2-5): DTGVSQNPRHKITKRGQNVTFRCDPISEHNRLYWYRQTLGQGPEFLTYFQNEAQLEKSRLLSDRFSAERPKGSFSTLEIQRTEQGDSAMYLCASSVSSGKETQYFGPGTRLLVL.

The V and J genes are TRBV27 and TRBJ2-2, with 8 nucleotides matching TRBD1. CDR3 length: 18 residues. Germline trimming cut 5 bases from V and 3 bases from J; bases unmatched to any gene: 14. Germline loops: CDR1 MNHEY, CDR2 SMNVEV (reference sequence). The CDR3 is CASSLGGQGLMYTGELFF. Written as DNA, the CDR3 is TGTGCCAGCAGTCTGGGAGGACAGGGATTGATGTACACCGGGGAGCTGTTTTTT.